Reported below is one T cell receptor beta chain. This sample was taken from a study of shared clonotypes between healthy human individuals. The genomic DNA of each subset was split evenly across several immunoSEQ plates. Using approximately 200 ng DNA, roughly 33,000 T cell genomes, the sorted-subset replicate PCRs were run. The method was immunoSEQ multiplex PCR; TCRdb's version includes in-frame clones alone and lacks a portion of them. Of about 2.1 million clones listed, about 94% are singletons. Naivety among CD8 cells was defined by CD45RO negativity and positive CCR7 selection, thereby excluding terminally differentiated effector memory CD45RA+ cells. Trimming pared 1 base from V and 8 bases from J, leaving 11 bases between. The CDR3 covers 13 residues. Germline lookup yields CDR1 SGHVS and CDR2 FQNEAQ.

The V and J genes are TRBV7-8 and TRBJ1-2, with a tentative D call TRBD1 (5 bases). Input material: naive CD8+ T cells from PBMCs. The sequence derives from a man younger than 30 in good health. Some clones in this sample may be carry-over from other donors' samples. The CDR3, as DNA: TGTGCCAGCAGCTTAGGGCAGAGGGACGGCTACACCTTC. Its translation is CASSLGQRDGYTF.